This T cell receptor (beta chain) was captured by sequencing in a study of blood T cell repertoires in COVID-19. As for the study in general: There were acute and convalescent COVID-19 samples, and they came from the United States, Italy and Spain. The analysed material was cDNA or gDNA that came from T cells, B-cell-depleted T cells, or PBMCs.

Seattle patients were enrolled during active infection and followed longitudinally. Germline V gives CDR1 SGHNT, CDR2 YENEEA. Between the trimmed V and J ends, which lost 0 bases and 7 bases, there was a span of 6 bases. The CDR3 has 13 residues. Method: immunoSEQ multiplex PCR; TCRdb's copy keeps in-frame clones and lacks some. The table has 450,000 or so clones, around 91% seen once. Sample: peripheral blood. This receptor was identified in a woman aged 40 to 50 with COVID-19, enrolled during active disease. J is TRBJ2-2 and V is TRBV11-3; D is uncertain. The chain's CDR3 is CASSLEVGGELFF. CDR3 nucleotides: TGTGCCAGCAGCTTAGAGGTCGGCGGGGAGCTGTTTTTT.